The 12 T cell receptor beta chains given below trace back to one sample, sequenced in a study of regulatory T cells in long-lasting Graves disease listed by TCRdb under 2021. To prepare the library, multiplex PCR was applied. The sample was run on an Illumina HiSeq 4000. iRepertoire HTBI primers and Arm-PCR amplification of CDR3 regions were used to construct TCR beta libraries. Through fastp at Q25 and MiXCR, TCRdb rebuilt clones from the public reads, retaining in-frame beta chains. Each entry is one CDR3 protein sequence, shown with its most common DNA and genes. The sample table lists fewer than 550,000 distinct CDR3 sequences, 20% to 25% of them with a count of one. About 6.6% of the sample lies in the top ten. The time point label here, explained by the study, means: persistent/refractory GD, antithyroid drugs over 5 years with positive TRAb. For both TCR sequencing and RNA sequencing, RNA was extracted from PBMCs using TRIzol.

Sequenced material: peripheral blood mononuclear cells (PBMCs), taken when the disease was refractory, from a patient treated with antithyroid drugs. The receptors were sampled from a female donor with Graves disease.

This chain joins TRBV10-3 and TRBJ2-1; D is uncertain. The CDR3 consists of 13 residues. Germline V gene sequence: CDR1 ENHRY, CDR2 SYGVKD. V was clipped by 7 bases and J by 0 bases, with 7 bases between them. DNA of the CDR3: TGTGCCATCAAAGGAAGCTCCTACAATGAGCAGTTCTTC. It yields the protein CAIKGSSYNEQFF.

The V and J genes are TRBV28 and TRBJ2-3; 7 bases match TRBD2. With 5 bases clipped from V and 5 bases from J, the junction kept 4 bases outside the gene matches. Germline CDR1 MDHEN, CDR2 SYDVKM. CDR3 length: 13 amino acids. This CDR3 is CASSPGLVDTQYF. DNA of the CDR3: TGTGCCAGCAGTCCCGGACTAGTAGATACGCAGTATTTT.

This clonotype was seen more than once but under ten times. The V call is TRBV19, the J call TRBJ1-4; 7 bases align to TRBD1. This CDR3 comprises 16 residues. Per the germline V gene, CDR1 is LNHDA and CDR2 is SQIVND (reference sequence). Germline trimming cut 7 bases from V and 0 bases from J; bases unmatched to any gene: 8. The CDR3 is CASTKLTGATNEKLFF. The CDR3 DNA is TGTGCCAGTACCAAACTTACAGGGGCAACTAATGAAAAACTGTTTTTT.

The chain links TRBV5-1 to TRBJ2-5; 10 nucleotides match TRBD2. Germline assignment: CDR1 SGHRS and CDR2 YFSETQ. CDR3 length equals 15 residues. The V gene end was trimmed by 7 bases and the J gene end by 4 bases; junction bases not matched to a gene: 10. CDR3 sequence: CASVERGGLAETQYF. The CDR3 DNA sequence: TGCGCCAGCGTCGAGCGGGGGGGCCTGGCAGAGACCCAGTACTTC.

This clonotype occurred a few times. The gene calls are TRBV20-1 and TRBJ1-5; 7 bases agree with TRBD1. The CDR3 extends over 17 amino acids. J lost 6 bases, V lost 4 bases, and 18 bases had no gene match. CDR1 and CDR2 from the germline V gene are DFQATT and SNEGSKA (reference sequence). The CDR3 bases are TGCAGTGCTATCCCCCCGCAGGGGGGGAAAGGTGCTCAGCCCCAGCATTTT. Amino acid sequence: CSAIPPQGGKGAQPQHF.

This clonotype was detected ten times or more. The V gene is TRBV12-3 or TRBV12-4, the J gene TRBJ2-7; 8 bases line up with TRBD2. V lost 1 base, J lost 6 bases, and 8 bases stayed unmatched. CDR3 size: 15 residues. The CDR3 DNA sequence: TGTGCCAGCAGTTTAGTTATTAGCGGGACTGTCGAGCAGTACTTC. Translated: CASSLVISGTVEQYF.

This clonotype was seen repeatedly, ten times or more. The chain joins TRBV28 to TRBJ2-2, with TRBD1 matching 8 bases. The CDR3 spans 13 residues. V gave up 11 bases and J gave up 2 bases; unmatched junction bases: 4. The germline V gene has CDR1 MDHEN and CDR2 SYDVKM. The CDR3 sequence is CALGQGNTGELFF. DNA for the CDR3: TGTGCCCTTGGACAGGGAAACACCGGGGAGCTGTTTTTT.

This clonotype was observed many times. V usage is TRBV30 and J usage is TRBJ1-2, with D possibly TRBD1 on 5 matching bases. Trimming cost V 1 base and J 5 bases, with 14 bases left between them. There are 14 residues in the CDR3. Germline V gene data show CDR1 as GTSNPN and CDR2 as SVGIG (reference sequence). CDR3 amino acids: CAWSGPGFGYGYTF. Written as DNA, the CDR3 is TGTGCCTGGAGTGGACCAGGGTTCGGGTATGGCTACACCTTC.

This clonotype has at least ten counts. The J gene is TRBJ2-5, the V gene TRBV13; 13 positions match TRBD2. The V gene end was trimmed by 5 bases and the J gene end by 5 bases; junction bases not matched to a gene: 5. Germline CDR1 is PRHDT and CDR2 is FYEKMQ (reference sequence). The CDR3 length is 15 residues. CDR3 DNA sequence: TGTGCCAGCAGCCACGGACTAGCGGGAGTGGAGACCCAGTACTTC. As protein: CASSHGLAGVETQYF.

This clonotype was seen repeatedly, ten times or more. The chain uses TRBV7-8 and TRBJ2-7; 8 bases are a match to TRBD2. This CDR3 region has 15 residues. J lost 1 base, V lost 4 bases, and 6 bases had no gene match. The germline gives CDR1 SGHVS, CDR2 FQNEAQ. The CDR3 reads CASSSQPGGSYEQYF. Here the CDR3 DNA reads TGTGCCAGCAGCTCTCAGCCGGGAGGGTCCTACGAGCAGTACTTC.

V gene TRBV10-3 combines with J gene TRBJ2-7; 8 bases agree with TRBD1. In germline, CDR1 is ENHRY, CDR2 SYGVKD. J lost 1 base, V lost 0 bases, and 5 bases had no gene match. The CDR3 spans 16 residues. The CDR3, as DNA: TGTGCCATCAGTGAGTCGGGGACAGGAGGATCCTACGAGCAGTACTTC. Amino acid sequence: CAISESGTGGSYEQYF.

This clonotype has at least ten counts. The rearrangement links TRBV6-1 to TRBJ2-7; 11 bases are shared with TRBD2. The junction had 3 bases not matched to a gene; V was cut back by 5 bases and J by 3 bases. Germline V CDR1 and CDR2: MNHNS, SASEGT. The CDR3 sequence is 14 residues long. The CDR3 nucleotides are TGTGCCAGCAGTACACTAGCGGGAGTCTACGAGCAGTACTTC. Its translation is CASSTLAGVYEQYF.